The next 18 T cell receptor beta chains were all read from a single sample in a study of blood T cell repertoires in COVID-19. This table comes from immunoSEQ multiplex PCR, and its TCRdb copy is limited to in-frame clones, with some not included. In the table there are around 45,000 clones, roughly 86% of which are singletons. Source material: peripheral blood. These receptors all come from a man aged 60 to 69 with active or convalescent COVID-19.

This chain links TRBV11-2 with TRBJ2-2; the D gene is possibly TRBD1 (6 bases). CDR1 is SGHAT and CDR2 is FQNNGV in the germline V gene. The CDR3 runs 15 residues. The V gene lost 5 bases and the J gene lost 6 bases, with 16 bases spanning the gap. The CDR3 coding sequence is TGTGCCAGCAGCCCGCCTGACAGGTTCTCCGGGGAGCTGTTTTTT. Its translation is CASSPPDRFSGELFF.

This clone was seen only once. V gene TRBV18 combines with J gene TRBJ1-2; D perhaps matches TRBD1 (5 bases). The CDR3 length is 13 residues. Trimming stripped 0 bases from V and 6 bases from J, with 8 bases between. The germline V gene has CDR1 KGHSH and CDR2 LQKENI. Here the CDR3 DNA reads TGTGCCAGCTCACCACCGGACAATCATGGCTACACCTTC. Protein sequence: CASSPPDNHGYTF.

The chain employs TRBV19 and TRBJ2-2; 9 positions agree with TRBD1. The CDR3 runs 14 residues. V lost 4 bases to trimming and J lost 6 bases; unmatched junction nucleotides: 3. Germline-derived CDR1 and CDR2 are LNHDA and SQIVND (reference sequence). The CDR3 is CASSTDRGSGELFF. The CDR3 nucleotides read TGTGCCAGTAGTACGGACAGGGGATCCGGGGAGCTGTTTTTT. The variable domain in full, with the rest retrieved from reference TRBV19 and TRBJ2-2, is DGGITQSPKYLFRKEGQNVTLSCEQNLNHDAMYWYRQDPGQGLRLIYYSQIVNDFQKGDIAEGYSVSREKKESFPLTVTSAQKNPTAFYLCASSTDRGSGELFFGEGSRLTVL.

The chain couples TRBV5-1 to TRBJ1-4; 9 nucleotides line up with TRBD1. There are 14 residues in the CDR3. The V segment lost 0 bases and the J segment 6 bases; nucleotides outside the gene matches: 0. Germline V CDR1 and CDR2: SGHRS, YFSETQ. DNA for the CDR3: TGCGCCAGCAGCTTGGGGACAGGGGATGAAAAACTGTTTTTT. Translating gives CASSLGTGDEKLFF.

V is TRBV4-3 and J is TRBJ1-4; D remains ambiguous. CDR3 size: 17 residues. The germline CDR1 and CDR2 sequences are LGHNA and YSLEER. Trimming shortened V by 2 bases and J by 2 bases, and 15 bases separated the two germline ends. This CDR3 reads CASSQRVVQRTNEKLFF. CDR3 coding DNA: TGCGCCAGCAGCCAAAGAGTGGTTCAGAGGACTAATGAAAAACTGTTTTTT.

The chain uses TRBV6-5 and TRBJ1-2; TRBD1 agrees at 9 bases. Germline V gives CDR1 MNHEY, CDR2 SVGAGI. The trim removed 4 bases at V and 5 bases at J, leaving 11 bases unmatched. The CDR3 consists of 16 residues. The CDR3 nucleotides are TGTGCCAGCAGTTTTACAGGGACAGGGTTTTGGTATGGCTACACCTTC. Translating it yields CASSFTGTGFWYGYTF.

The chain is built from TRBV7-9 and TRBJ1-4; weak D call: TRBD1 (5 bases). CDR3 length: 14 residues. V shed 3 bases and J shed 8 bases, with 13 bases lying between them. Germline lookup yields CDR1 SEHNR and CDR2 FQNEAQ (reference sequence). The CDR3 here is CASSFFQGDEKLFF. DNA of the CDR3: TGTGCCAGCAGCTTCTTTCAGGGCGACGAAAAACTGTTTTTT. Supplemented by reference TRBV7-9 and TRBJ1-4, the full variable domain reads DTGVSQNPRHKITKRGQNVTFRCDPISEHNRLYWYRQTLGQGPEFLTYFQNEAQLEKSRLLSDRFSAERPKGSFSTLEIQRTEQGDSAMYLCASSFFQGDEKLFFGSGTQLSVL.

The rearrangement joins TRBV28 to TRBJ1-1; D remains unclear. Trimming removed 4 bases from V and 4 bases from J, with 10 bases in between. The V gene's germline CDR1 is MDHEN and CDR2 SYDVKM. CDR3 length: 13 residues. CDR3 DNA sequence: TGTGCCAGCAGTTCCGGGGATCGCACTGAAGCTTTCTTT. This encodes CASSSGDRTEAFF.

The chain couples TRBV7-9 to TRBJ2-5; TRBD1 matches at 8 bases. CDR1 and CDR2 from the germline V gene are SEHNR and FQNEAQ (reference sequence). V trimming: 3 bases; J trimming: 5 bases; junction bases outside the gene matches: 14. The CDR3 is made up of 17 amino acids. CDR3 sequence (DNA): TGTGCCAGCAGCTTGGTATTTGGCAGGGGGCGCGATGAGACCCAGTACTTC. Its protein is CASSLVFGRGRDETQYF.

This rearrangement joins TRBV10-3 to TRBJ1-2, with a possible D match to TRBD1 (6 bases). Trimming cost V 7 bases and J 3 bases, with 12 bases left between them. The CDR3 loop spans 13 amino acids. Germline values: CDR1 ENHRY, CDR2 SYGVKD. In DNA, the CDR3 is TGTGCCATCACCAACGAGGGGGACTATGGCTACACCTTC. Translation: CAITNEGDYGYTF.

The rearrangement joins TRBV19 to TRBJ1-1; D perhaps matches TRBD1 (5 bases). This CDR3 has 14 residues. V lost 5 bases, J lost 1 base, and 11 bases lay in between. Germline loops: CDR1 LNHDA, CDR2 SQIVND (reference sequence). CDR3 region: CASSQGWANTEAFF. CDR3 in DNA: TGTGCCAGTAGTCAGGGTTGGGCGAACACTGAAGCTTTCTTT.

The rearrangement uses TRBV10-3 and TRBJ1-2; D gene uncertain. Germline CDR1 reads ENHRY; CDR2 reads SYGVKD. The V and J ends lost 3 bases and 8 bases respectively, with 16 bases between them. This CDR3 region has 14 residues. CDR3 sequence (DNA): TGTGCCATCAGTGAAGGAGGAATCCCTAGCGGCTACACCTTC. It specifies CAISEGGIPSGYTF.

This chain uses TRBV2 with TRBJ1-5; possible D gene TRBD1, 6 bases. The germline V gene encodes CDR1 SNHLY and CDR2 FYNNEI. With 5 bases removed from V and 4 bases from J, the gap between germline ends came to 15 bases. CDR3 length: 15 residues. The CDR3 DNA is TGTGCCAGCAGTTATACAGGGAGCCTAAATCAGCCCCAGCATTTT. It is translated as CASSYTGSLNQPQHF.

The CDR3 region has the DNA TGCGCCAGCAGCTTGGGCACAAATCAGCCCCAGCATTTT. Protein sequence: CASSLGTNQPQHF. This chain connects TRBV5-1 to TRBJ1-5; the D is unclear. Trimming cost V 0 bases and J 4 bases, with 5 bases left between them. This CDR3 contains 13 residues. Germline CDR1 reads SGHRS; CDR2 reads YFSETQ.

V and J are TRBV9 and TRBJ1-6; tentatively, D is TRBD1 (5 bases). The CDR3 contains 15 residues. The V end was cut by 4 bases, the J end by 5 bases, with 13 bases between. In germline, CDR1 is SGDLS, CDR2 YYNGEE. Here the CDR3 reads CASSLDGQDNSPLHF. Here the CDR3 DNA reads TGTGCCAGCAGCTTGGATGGACAAGATAATTCACCCCTCCACTTT.

The chain uses TRBV4-1 and TRBJ1-2; D perhaps matches TRBD1 (6 bases). Germline lookup yields CDR1 MGHRA and CDR2 YSYEKL. The CDR3 consists of 14 residues. Trimming cost V 1 base and J 2 bases, with 8 bases left between them. The chain's CDR3 is CASSQADSNYGYTF. CDR3 nucleotides: TGCGCCAGCAGCCAAGCGGACAGCAACTATGGCTACACCTTC.

This rearrangement joins TRBV5-1 to TRBJ1-6; 10 nucleotides match TRBD1. Germline V gene sequence: CDR1 SGHRS, CDR2 YFSETQ. The CDR3 loop spans 16 amino acids. Trimming cost V 4 bases and J 2 bases; bases outside gene matches: 3. CDR3 residues: CASSTTGGAYNSPLHF. The CDR3 coding sequence is TGCGCCAGCAGCACGACAGGGGGCGCCTATAATTCACCCCTCCACTTT. Supplemented by reference TRBV5-1 and TRBJ1-6, the full variable domain reads KAGVTQTPRYLIKTRGQQVTLSCSPISGHRSVSWYQQTPGQGLQFLFEYFSETQRNKGNFPGRFSGRQFSNSRSEMNVSTLELGDSALYLCASSTTGGAYNSPLHFGNGTRLTVT.

This chain joins TRBV10-3 and TRBJ2-3, with 7 nucleotides matching TRBD1. Germline CDR1 and CDR2: ENHRY and SYGVKD. Trimming removed 10 bases from V and 3 bases from J; junction bases left unmatched: 7. This CDR3 is built from 13 residues. The CDR3 DNA sequence: TGTGCCACCCGGGACAGTCTTACAGATACGCAGTATTTT. This translates into CATRDSLTDTQYF.